This entry describes one T cell receptor (beta chain). The antigen is undetermined. The data were taken from a study of graft-versus-host responses after intestinal transplantation. Across the study: Recipients uniformly received anti-thymocyte globulin induction, followed by tacrolimus and steroids for two to four years.

The CDR3 is 17 residues long. V lost 2 bases and J lost 7; bases outside the gene matches: 15. Looked up from germline, CDR1 is SGHTS and CDR2 is YDEGEE. Profiled with immunoSEQ multiplex PCR; TCRdb holds only in-frame clones, not every one. In the table there are over 75,000 clones, approximately 90% of which are singletons. The sequenced sample was unstimulated CD8+ T cells sorted from spleen or lymph node cells, obtained before transplant. The sequence derives from a human donor who was the organ donor for an intestinal transplant. This chain joins TRBV5-8 and TRBJ2-7, with TRBD2 matching over 10 bases. DNA of the CDR3: TGTGCCAGCAGCTTACCTAGCGGGAGATTTTCCTCCCTGGAGCAGTACTTC. Protein sequence: CASSLPSGRFSSLEQYF.